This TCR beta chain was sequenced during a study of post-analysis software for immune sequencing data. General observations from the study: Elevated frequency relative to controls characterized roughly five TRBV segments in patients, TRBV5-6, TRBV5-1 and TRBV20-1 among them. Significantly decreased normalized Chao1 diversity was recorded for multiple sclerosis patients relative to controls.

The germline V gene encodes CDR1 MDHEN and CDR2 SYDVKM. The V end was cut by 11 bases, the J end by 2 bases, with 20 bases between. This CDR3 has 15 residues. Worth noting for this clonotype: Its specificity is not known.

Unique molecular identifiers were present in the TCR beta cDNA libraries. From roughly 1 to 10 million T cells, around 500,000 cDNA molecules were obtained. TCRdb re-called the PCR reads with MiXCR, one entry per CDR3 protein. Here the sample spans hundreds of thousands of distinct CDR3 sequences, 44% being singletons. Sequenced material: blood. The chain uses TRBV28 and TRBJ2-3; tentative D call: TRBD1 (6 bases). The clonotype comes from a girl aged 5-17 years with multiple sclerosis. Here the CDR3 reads CAVQGGHGPTDTQYF. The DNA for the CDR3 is TGTGCCGTCCAAGGGGGACACGGCCCCACAGATACGCAGTATTTT.